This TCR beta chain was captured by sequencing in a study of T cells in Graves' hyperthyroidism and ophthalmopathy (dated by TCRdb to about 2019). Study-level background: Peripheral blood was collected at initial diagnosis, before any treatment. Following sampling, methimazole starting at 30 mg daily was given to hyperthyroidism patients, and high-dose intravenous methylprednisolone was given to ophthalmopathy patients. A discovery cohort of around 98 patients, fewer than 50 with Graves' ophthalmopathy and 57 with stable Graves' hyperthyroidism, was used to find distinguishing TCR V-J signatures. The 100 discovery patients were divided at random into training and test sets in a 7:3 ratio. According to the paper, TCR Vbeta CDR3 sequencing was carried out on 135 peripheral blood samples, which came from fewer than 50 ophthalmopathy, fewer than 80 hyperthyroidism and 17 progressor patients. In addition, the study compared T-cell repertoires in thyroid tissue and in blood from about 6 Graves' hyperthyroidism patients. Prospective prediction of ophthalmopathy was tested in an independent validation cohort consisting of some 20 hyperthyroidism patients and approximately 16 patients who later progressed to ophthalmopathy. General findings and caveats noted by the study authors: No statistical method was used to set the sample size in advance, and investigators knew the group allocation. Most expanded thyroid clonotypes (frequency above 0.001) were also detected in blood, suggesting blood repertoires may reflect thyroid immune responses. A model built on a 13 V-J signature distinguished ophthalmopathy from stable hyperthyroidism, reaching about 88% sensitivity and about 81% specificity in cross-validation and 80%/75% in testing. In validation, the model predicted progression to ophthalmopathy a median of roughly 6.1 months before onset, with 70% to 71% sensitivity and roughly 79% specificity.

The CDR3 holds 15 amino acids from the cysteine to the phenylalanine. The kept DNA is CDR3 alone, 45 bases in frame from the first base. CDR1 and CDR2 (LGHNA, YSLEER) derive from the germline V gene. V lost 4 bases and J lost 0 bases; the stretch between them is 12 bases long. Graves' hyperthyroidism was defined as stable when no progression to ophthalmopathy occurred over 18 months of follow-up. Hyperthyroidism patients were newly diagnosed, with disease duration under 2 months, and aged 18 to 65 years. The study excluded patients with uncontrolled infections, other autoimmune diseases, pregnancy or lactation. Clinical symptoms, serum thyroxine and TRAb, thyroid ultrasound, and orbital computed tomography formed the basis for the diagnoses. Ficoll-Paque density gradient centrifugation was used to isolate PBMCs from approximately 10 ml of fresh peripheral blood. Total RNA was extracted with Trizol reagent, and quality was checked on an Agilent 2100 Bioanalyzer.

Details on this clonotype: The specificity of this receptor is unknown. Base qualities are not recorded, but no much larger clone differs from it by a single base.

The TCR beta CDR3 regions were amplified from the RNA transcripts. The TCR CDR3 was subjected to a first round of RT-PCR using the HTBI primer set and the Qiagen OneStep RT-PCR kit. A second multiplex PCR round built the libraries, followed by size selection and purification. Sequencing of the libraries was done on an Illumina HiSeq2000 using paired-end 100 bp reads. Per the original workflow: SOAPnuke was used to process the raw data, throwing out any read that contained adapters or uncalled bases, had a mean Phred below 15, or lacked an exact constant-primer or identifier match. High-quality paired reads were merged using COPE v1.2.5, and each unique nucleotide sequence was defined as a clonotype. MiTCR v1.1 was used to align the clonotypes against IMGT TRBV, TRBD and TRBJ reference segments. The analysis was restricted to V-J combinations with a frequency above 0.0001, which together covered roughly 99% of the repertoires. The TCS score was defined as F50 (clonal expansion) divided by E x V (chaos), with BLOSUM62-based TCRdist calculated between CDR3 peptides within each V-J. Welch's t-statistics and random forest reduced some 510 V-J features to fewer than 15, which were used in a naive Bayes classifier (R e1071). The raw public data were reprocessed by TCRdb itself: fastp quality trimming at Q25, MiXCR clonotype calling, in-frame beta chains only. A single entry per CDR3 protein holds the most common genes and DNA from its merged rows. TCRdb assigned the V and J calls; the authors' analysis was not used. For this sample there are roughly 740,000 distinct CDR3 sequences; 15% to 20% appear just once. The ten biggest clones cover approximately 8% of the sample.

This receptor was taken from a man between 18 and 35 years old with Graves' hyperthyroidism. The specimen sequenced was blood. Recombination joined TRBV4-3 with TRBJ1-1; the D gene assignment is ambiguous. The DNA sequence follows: TGCGCCAGCAGCCTCATTAAAGGATTGAACACTGAAGCTTTCTTT. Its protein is CASSLIKGLNTEAFF.